These T cell receptor beta chains were read from a single sample in a study of cytotoxic CD8 clonotypes in ibrutinib-treated CLL. TCRdb's copy holds only in-frame clones and misses some; the assay was immunoSEQ multiplex PCR. The sample holds some 28,000 clones; roughly 60% are singletons and the top ten take 14%. Here the sequenced sample was PBMCs, taken before ibrutinib treatment. The receptors originated from a human donor with chronic lymphocytic leukemia. Each CDR3 is given with its conserved first and last residue. A D gene is named only where the DNA matches it firmly.

CASSEIGLYEQYF,.,TRBV6-1
CASSQGTGANVLTF,.,TRBV4-2
CASSLAYGTGTNNEQFF,TRBD1,TRBV7-8
CASSVAPQETQYF,.,TRBV9
CASRGRGGATLETQYF,.,TRBV28
CASTIGDRANQPQHF,TRBD1,TRBV19
CASSLTSGGGEQYF,TRBD2,TRBV7-2
CASRPLAGNEQFF,TRBD2,TRBV7-6
CAGAADGVLYGYTF,.,TRBV2
CASSTQLASGELFF,.,TRBV19
CASSPTGINEQYF,.,TRBV5-4
CASSRRVWTGELFF,.,TRBV5-1
CASSLTQGTDRPYEQYF,TRBD1,TRBV11-2
CASSLAGGQQYF,TRBD2,TRBV5-4
CATTLAGGYNEQFF,TRBD2,TRBV5-1
CASSLVPSGKGETQYF,TRBD2,TRBV5-1
CASRKDQGPLPYEQYF,.,TRBV27
CASSLAGTYEQYF,.,TRBV11-2
CASSFSRAGGGEQYF,TRBD2,TRBV28
CASSRGEDLYEKLFF,.,TRBV6-1
CASSLELGSNEQFF,.,TRBV5-1
CASSRTGDEQYF,TRBD1,TRBV27
CASSFGAWNTEAFF,.,TRBV19
CASRLSETEAFF,.,TRBV28
CASRDGGTDTQYF,.,TRBV19
CATSGQGAVKDTQYF,TRBD1,TRBV10-3
CAISESRGGPGELFF,.,TRBV10-3
CASSQQGLANTIYF,TRBD1,TRBV6-5
CASSATGQAFTF,TRBD1,TRBV28
CASSRYRGSDEQYF,TRBD1,TRBV27
CASSLAGMGQPQHF,.,TRBV5-6
CASRGGGSYNSPLHF,.,TRBV6-5
CSVGLRGNTQYF,.,TRBV29-1
CASSPTGGMNTEAFF,.,TRBV5-4
CASSLVGTDNEQFF,.,TRBV13
CASSLAGPAGIKYGYTF,.,TRBV7-9
CASSLRDTSSGNTIYF,.,TRBV5-1
CASSSWTGKDEKLFF,TRBD1,TRBV13
CASSQDNEGTGAYNTGELFF,TRBD1,TRBV4-1
CASSLEGEAEAFF,.,TRBV5-5
CASAAGSGSRNEQFF,.,TRBV6-1
CASSPQTSGDYEQYF,TRBD2,TRBV18
CASSLGRGPYEQYF,.,TRBV27
CASTPFQSTDTQYF,.,TRBV27
CASSTGLAGGTDTQYF,TRBD2,TRBV5-1
CASSQADGSSYEQYF,.,TRBV4-1